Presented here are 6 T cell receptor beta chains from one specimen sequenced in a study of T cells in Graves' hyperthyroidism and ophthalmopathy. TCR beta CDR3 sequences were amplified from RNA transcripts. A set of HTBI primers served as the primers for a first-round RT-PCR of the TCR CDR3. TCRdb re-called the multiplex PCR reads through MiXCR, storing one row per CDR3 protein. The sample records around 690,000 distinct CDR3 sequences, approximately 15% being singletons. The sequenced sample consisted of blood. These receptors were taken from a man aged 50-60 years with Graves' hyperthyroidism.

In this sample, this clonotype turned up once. CDR3 sequence (DNA): TGCAGTGCTAGGGACCCCCAGCGGGAGGAGGTAGACGAGCAGTACTTC. Amino acids: CSARDPQREEVDEQYF. The chain is built from TRBV20-1 and TRBJ2-7; the match to TRBD2 covers 9 bases. J was trimmed by 5 bases and V by 3 bases; bases with no gene match: 14. Germline assignment: CDR1 DFQATT and CDR2 SNEGSKA (reference sequence). The CDR3 runs 16 residues.

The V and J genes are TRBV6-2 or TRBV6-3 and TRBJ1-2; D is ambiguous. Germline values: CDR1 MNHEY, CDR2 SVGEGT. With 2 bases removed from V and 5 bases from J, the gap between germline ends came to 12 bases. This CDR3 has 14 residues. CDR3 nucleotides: TGTGCCAGCAGTTACAACAGCCACCAATATGGCTACACCTTC. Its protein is CASSYNSHQYGYTF.

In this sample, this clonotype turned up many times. The chain's CDR3 is CASREFGHEQFF. Written as DNA, the CDR3 is TGTGCCAGCAGAGAGTTTGGTCATGAGCAGTTCTTC. J is TRBJ2-1 and V is TRBV27; D not resolved. Between the trimmed V and J ends, which lost 6 bases and 8 bases, there was a span of 11 bases. Germline values: CDR1 MNHEY, CDR2 SMNVEV (reference sequence). The CDR3 length is 12 residues.

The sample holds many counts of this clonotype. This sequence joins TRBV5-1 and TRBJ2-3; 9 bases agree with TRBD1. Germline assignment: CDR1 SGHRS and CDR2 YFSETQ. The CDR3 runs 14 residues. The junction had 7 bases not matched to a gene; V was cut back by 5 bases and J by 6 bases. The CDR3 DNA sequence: TGCGCCAGCAGTTCTGGACAGGGGATGGATACGCAGTATTTT. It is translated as CASSSGQGMDTQYF.

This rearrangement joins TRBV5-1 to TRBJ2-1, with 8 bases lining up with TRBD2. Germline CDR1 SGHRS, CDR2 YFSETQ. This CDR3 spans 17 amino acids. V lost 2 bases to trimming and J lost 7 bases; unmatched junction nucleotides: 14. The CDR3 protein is CASSLVGARERENEQFF. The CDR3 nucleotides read TGCGCCAGCAGCTTAGTTGGGGCGCGGGAGCGGGAGAATGAGCAGTTCTTC.

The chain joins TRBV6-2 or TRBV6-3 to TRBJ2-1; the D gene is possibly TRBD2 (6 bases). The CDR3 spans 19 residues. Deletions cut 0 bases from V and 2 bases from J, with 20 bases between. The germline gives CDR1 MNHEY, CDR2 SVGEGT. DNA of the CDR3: TGTGCCAGCAGTTACTCCGTACTGCGGTCGGGAGTCGCCTACAATGAGCAGTTCTTC. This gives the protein CASSYSVLRSGVAYNEQFF.